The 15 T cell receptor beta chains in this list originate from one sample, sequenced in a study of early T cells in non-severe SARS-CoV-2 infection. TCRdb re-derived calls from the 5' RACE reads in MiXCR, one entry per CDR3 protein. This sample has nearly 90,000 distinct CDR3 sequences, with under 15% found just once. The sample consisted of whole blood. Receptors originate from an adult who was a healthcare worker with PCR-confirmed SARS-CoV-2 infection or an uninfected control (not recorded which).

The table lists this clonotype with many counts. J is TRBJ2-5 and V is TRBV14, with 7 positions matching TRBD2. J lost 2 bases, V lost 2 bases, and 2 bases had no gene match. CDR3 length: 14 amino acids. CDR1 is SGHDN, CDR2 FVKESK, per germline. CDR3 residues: CASSQTSEQETQYF. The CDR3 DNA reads TGTGCCAGCAGCCAAACTAGCGAACAAGAGACCCAGTACTTC. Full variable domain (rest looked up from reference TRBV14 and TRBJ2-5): EAGVTQFPSHSVIEKGQTVTLRCDPISGHDNLYWYRRVMGKEIKFLLHFVKESKQDESGMPNNRFLAERTGGTYSTLKVQPAELEDSGVYFCASSQTSEQETQYFGPGTRLLVL.

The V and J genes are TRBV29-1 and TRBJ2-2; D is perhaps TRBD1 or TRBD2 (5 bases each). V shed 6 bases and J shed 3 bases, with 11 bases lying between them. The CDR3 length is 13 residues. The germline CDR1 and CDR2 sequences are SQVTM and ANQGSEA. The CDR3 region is CSVGTDYTGELFF. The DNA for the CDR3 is TGCAGCGTGGGGACGGATTACACCGGGGAGCTGTTTTTT.

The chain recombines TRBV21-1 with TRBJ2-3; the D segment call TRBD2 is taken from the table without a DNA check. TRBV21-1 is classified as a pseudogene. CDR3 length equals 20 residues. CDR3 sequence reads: CASSKVGGQPSLAGTDTQYF. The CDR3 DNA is TGTGCCAGCAGCAAAGTGGGGGGTCAGCCGAGTCTAGCGGGCACAGATACGCAGTATTTT.

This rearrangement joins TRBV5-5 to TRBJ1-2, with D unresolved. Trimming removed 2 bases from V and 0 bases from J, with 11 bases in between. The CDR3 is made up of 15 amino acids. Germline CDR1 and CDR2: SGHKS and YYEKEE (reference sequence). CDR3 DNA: TGTGCCAGCAGCTTCCCCGGCAGTACTAACTATGGCTACACCTTC. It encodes CASSFPGSTNYGYTF.

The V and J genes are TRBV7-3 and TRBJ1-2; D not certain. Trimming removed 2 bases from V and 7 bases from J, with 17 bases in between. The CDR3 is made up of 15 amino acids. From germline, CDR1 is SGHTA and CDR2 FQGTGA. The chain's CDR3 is CASSLFSSAPPGYTF. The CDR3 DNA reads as TGTGCCAGCAGCTTATTTTCCTCGGCCCCTCCTGGCTACACCTTC. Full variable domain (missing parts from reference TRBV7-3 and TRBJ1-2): GAGVSQTPSNKVTEKGKYVELRCDPISGHTALYWYRQSLGQGPEFLIYFQGTGAADDSGLPNDRFFAVRPEGSVSTLKIQRTERGDSAVYLCASSLFSSAPPGYTFGSGTRLTVV.

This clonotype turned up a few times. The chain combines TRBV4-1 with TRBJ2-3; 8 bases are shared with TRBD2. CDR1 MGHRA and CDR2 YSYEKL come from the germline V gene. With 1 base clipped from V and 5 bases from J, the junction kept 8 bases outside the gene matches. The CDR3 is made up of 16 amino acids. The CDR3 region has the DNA TGCGCCAGCAGCCAAGTCCCAAGCGGGAGTATAGATACGCAGTATTTT. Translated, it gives CASSQVPSGSIDTQYF.

The DNA for the CDR3 is TGCGCCAGCAGCTTGGCCAACCTGGCTTACTTAGACTACGAGCAGTACTTC. The encoded protein is CASSLANLAYLDYEQYF. The chain employs TRBV5-1 and TRBJ2-7; D is unresolved. V gave up 0 bases and J gave up 3 bases, with 19 bases separating them. Per germline, CDR1 SGHRS and CDR2 YFSETQ. This CDR3 has 17 residues.

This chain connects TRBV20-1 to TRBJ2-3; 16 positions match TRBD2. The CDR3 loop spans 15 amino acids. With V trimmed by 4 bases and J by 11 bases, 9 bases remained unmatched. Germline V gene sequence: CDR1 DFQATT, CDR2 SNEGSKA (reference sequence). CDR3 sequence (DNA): TGCAGTGCTATCCCGGGACTAGCGGGAGGGTGGAAGCAGTATTTT. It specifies CSAIPGLAGGWKQYF.

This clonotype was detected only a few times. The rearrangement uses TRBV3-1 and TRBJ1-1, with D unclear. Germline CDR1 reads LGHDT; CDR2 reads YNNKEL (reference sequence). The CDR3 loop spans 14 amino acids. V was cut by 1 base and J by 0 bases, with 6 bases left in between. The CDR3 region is CASSQGMLNTEAFF. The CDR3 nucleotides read TGTGCCAGCAGCCAAGGTATGCTGAACACTGAAGCTTTCTTT.

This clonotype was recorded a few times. CDR3: CASRIGGEIDGYTF. CDR3 DNA sequence: TGTGCCAGCAGGATAGGAGGGGAGATCGATGGCTACACCTTC. The genes are TRBV2 and TRBJ1-2; perhaps TRBD1 as D (5 bases). The V end lost 6 bases, the J end lost 6 bases, and 17 bases lay between the germline ends. Per the germline V gene, CDR1 is SNHLY and CDR2 is FYNNEI. The CDR3 runs to 14 residues.

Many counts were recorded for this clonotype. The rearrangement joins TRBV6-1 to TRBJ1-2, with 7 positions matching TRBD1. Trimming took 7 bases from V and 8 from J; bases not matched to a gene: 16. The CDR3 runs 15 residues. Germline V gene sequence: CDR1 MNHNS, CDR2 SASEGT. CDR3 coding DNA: TGTGCCAGCACTCGGCAGGGGGACCCAAACGGGGGCTACACCTTC. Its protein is CASTRQGDPNGGYTF.

The CDR3 loop reads CASSARTLNTEAFF. The DNA for the CDR3 is TGTGCCAGCAGCGCCCGGACACTGAACACTGAAGCTTTCTTT. The chain joins TRBV9 to TRBJ1-1, with a tentative D call TRBD1 (5 bases). V shed 3 bases and J shed 0 bases, with 9 bases lying between them. Germline CDR1 and CDR2: SGDLS and YYNGEE. The CDR3 consists of 14 residues.

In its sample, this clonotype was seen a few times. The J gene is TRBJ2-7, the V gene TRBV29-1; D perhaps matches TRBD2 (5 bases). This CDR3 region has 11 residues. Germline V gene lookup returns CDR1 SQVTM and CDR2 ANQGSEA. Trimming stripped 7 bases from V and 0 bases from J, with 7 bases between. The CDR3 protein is CSARDSYEQYF. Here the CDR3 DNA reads TGCAGCGCCCGGGACTCCTACGAGCAGTACTTC.

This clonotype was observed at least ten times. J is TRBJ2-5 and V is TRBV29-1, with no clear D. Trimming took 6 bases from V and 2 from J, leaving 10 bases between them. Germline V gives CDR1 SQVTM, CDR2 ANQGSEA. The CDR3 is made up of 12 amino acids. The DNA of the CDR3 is TGCAGCGTCTTAGGAACGCAAGAGACCCAGTACTTC. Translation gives CSVLGTQETQYF.

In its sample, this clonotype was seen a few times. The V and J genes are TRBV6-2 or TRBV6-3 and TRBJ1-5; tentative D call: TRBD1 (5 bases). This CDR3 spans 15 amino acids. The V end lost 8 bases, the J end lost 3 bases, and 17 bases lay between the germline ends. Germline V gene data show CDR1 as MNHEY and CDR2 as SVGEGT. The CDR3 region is CASLAGAKPNQPQHF. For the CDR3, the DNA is TGTGCCAGCCTGGCTGGGGCTAAACCCAATCAGCCCCAGCATTTT.